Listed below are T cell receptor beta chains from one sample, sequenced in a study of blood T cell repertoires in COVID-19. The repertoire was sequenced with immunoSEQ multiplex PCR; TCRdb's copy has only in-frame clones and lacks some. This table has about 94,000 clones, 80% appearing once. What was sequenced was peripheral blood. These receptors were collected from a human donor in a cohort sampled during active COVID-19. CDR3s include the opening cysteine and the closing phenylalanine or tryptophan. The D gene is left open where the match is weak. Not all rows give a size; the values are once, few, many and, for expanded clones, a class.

CASSLRGRLAGLQETQYF	TGTGCCAGCAGCTTAAGAGGGAGACTAGCGGGGCTCCAAGAGACCCAGTACTTC	TRBJ2-5	TRBD2	few	TRBV7-3
CASSPGGANSYEQYF	TGTGCCAGCTCACCAGGGGGGGCGAACTCCTACGAGCAGTACTTC	TRBJ2-7	.	.	TRBV18
CASSSGVDTEAFF	TGTGCCAGCTCTTCGGGGGTGGACACTGAAGCTTTCTTT	TRBJ1-1	.	.	TRBV7-9
CAIREEWEQYF	TGTGCCATCAGAGAGGAGTGGGAGCAGTACTTC	TRBJ2-7	.	.	TRBV10-3
CASSSGSGGTFYEQYF	TGTGCCAGCAGCTCAGGTAGCGGGGGGACATTCTACGAGCAGTACTTC	TRBJ2-7	TRBD2	.	TRBV28
CASSLATSGRFNNEQFF	TGTGCCAGCAGCTTAGCTACTAGCGGGAGGTTCAACAATGAGCAGTTCTTC	TRBJ2-1	TRBD2	.	TRBV11-2
CASSPSGVKPTNSPLHF	TGTGCCAGCAGCCCTTCGGGGGTAAAACCTACCAATTCACCCCTCCACTTT	TRBJ1-6	.	.	TRBV4-2
CASSIGLTGPEAFF	TGTGCCAGTAGTATAGGTTTGACAGGGCCTGAAGCTTTCTTT	TRBJ1-1	TRBD1	.	TRBV19
CASTPVLTEAFF	TGTGCCAGCACCCCGGTTCTCACTGAAGCTTTCTTT	TRBJ1-1	.	once	TRBV28
CASSQGEGGLYEQYF	TGCGCCAGCAGCCAAGGGGAGGGGGGGCTCTACGAGCAGTACTTC	TRBJ2-7	.	.	TRBV4-1
CASSLGASFRSGEQYF	TGTGCCAGCAGCTTAGGAGCTAGCTTCCGCTCGGGGGAGCAGTACTTC	TRBJ2-7	.	.	TRBV7-6
CAWSHPAGNFYEQYF	TGTGCCTGGAGCCACCCCGCAGGTAACTTCTACGAGCAGTACTTC	TRBJ2-7	.	.	TRBV30
CASSTGTGPYSGNTIYF	TGTGCCAGCTCAACCGGGACAGGGCCATACTCTGGAAACACCATATATTTT	TRBJ1-3	TRBD1	.	TRBV18
CASSIGRDNSPLHF	TGTGCCAGCAGCATAGGGAGAGATAATTCACCCCTCCACTTT	TRBJ1-6	.	few	TRBV7-9
CATRGSTEAFF	TGTGCCACCAGGGGTTCCACTGAAGCTTTCTTT	TRBJ1-1	.	medium-sized	TRBV19
CASSSDRPTLEQYF	TGTGCCAGCAGTTCGGACAGGCCCACCCTCGAGCAGTACTTC	TRBJ2-7	TRBD1	once	TRBV28
CASSVSQGASPGANVLTF	TGTGCCAGCAGCGTGTCACAGGGGGCTAGCCCTGGGGCCAACGTCCTGACTTTC	TRBJ2-6	TRBD1	.	TRBV9
CASSQVFPGGYTF	TGTGCCAGCAGCCAAGTCTTTCCCGGTGGCTACACCTTC	TRBJ1-2	.	few	TRBV4-2
CASTFQGSTDTQYF	TGTGCCAGCACCTTTCAGGGCAGCACAGATACGCAGTATTTT	TRBJ2-3	.	few	TRBV7-9
CASSQTGGKVAQYF	TGTGCCAGCAGCCAGACAGGTGGGAAGGTGGCCCAGTACTTC	TRBJ2-5	.	.	TRBV9
CASSPDRTLHF	TGTGCCAGCTCACCCGACAGGACCTTGCACTTC	TRBJ2-7	.	.	TRBV18
CASSRQGDYGYTF	TGTGCCAGCAGCCGACAGGGAGACTATGGCTACACCTTC	TRBJ1-2	TRBD1	once	TRBV6-5
CASLPSGRRNEQFF	TGTGCCAGCCTTCCTAGCGGGAGGCGCAATGAGCAGTTCTTC	TRBJ2-1	TRBD2	.	TRBV18
CASSWTNHRYEQYF	TGTGCCAGCAGTTGGACTAACCATCGCTACGAGCAGTACTTC	TRBJ2-7	.	.	TRBV28
CATSDPRESSYEQYF	TGTGCCACCAGTGACCCACGGGAAAGCTCCTACGAGCAGTACTTC	TRBJ2-7	.	.	TRBV24-1
CASSSPVVGEETQYF	TGTGCCAGCAGCTCCCCGGTTGTGGGCGAGGAGACCCAGTACTTC	TRBJ2-5	.	.	TRBV5-4
CASSFNSVVREQYF	TGTGCCAGCAGCTTTAATAGCGTGGTGCGCGAGCAGTACTTC	TRBJ2-7	.	.	TRBV7-2
CASSRDRNTEAFF	TGTGCCAGTAGCCGTGACAGGAACACTGAAGCTTTCTTT	TRBJ1-1	.	.	TRBV19
CASFYSGGDRFSYEQYF	TGTGCCAGCTTCTATTCGGGGGGGGACAGATTCTCCTACGAGCAGTACTTC	TRBJ2-7	.	.	TRBV2
CASSELGQGVSPLHF	TGTGCCAGCAGTGAATTGGGACAGGGCGTCTCACCCCTCCACTTT	TRBJ1-6	TRBD1	.	TRBV25-1
CASKLGQGTEAFF	TGCGCCAGCAAATTGGGGCAGGGCACTGAAGCTTTCTTT	TRBJ1-1	.	few	TRBV5-1
CASSRGEKLFF	TGTGCCAGCAGTCGCGGAGAAAAACTGTTTTTT	TRBJ1-4	.	few	TRBV12-3/TRBV12-4
CAWSVRGEKLFF	TGTGCCTGGAGTGTTAGGGGTGAAAAACTGTTTTTT	TRBJ1-4	.	few	TRBV30
CASSQGLGVEKLFF	TGTGCCAGCAGTCAGGGACTAGGGGTCGAAAAACTGTTTTTT	TRBJ1-4	.	.	TRBV28
CAWVPSLAYGYTF	TGTGCCTGGGTTCCGTCTTTAGCCTATGGCTACACCTTC	TRBJ1-2	.	.	TRBV30
CASSPPTSGRSPHEQYF	TGTGCCAGCTCACCACCTACTAGCGGGAGATCCCCCCACGAGCAGTACTTC	TRBJ2-7	TRBD2	.	TRBV18
CASKTGAYEQYF	TGCGCCAGCAAAACAGGGGCCTACGAGCAGTACTTC	TRBJ2-7	TRBD1	.	TRBV10-2
CASSLSTAYGYTF	TGTGCCAGCAGTTTAAGTACAGCCTATGGCTACACCTTC	TRBJ1-2	.	.	TRBV27
CASSQETGMNTEAFF	TGTGCCAGCAGCCAAGAGACAGGGATGAACACTGAAGCTTTCTTT	TRBJ1-1	TRBD1	.	TRBV7-8
CASSSPGLAGSYNEQFF	TGTGCCAGCAGCTCCCCCGGGCTAGCGGGTTCCTACAATGAGCAGTTCTTC	TRBJ2-1	TRBD2	once	TRBV13
CAWSVVASPLHF	TGTGCCTGGAGTGTGGTGGCCTCACCCCTCCACTTT	TRBJ1-6	.	few	TRBV30
CASSLAGNTEAFF	TGTGCCAGCAGCTTAGCAGGGAACACTGAAGCTTTCTTT	TRBJ1-1	.	.	TRBV11-3